This passage covers 13 T cell receptor beta chains from one sample sequenced in a study of cytotoxic CD8 clonotypes in ibrutinib-treated CLL (dated by TCRdb to 2020 to 2023). The method was the immunoSEQ multiplex PCR assay. Not all clones reach the TCRdb copy of this immuneACCESS table, which keeps in-frame sequences only. Checked studies attribute under half of the gap to unresolved V genes and leave the rest unexplained. The sample records fewer than 400,000 clones, 60% to 80% of which are singletons. 5% to 6.5% of the sample comes from the top ten. The sample was PBMCs, taken after 36 months of ibrutinib treatment. These receptors were taken from a human donor with chronic lymphocytic leukemia.

The chain employs TRBV18 and TRBJ2-1; D assignment may be TRBD1 or TRBD2 (8 bases each). The germline V gene encodes CDR1 KGHSH and CDR2 LQKENI. This CDR3 spans 14 amino acids. Trimming pared 8 bases from V and 10 bases from J, leaving 21 bases between. DNA of the CDR3: TGTGCCAGCCGCGGGGGGACAGGATTTCACGAGCAGTTCTTC. Protein: CASRGGTGFHEQFF.

The gene calls are TRBV5-1 and TRBJ2-5; D gene unclear. The germline gives CDR1 SGHRS, CDR2 YFSETQ. Trimming removed 1 base from V and 0 bases from J, with 10 bases in between. The CDR3 runs 15 residues. Here the CDR3 reads CASSLIGSYQETQYF. The CDR3 DNA is TGCGCCAGCAGCTTGATCGGGTCATACCAAGAGACCCAGTACTTC.

This clone was detected once. The rearrangement uses TRBV29-1 and TRBJ2-5; 7 positions match TRBD1. After removal of 6 bases from V and 4 bases from J, the junction contained 14 bases not matched to a gene. The CDR3 totals 15 residues. Germline V lookup: CDR1 SQVTM, CDR2 ANQGSEA. The CDR3 coding sequence is TGCAGCGTGGATAGGACAGGTTTGTCGAGAGAGACCCAGTACTTC. Protein product: CSVDRTGLSRETQYF.

The chain recombines TRBV12-5 with TRBJ2-7, with TRBD1 identical over 7 bases. The CDR3 runs to 15 residues. CDR1 is LGHNT, CDR2 FRNRAP, per germline. V was clipped by 4 bases and J by 0 bases; unmatched bases: 6. The CDR3 spells CASGSLTGSSYEQYF. CDR3 DNA sequence: TGTGCTAGTGGTTCTTTGACAGGGAGCTCCTACGAGCAGTACTTC. Together with reference TRBV12-5 and TRBJ2-7, the CDR3 gives the full variable domain: DARVTQTPRHKVTEMGQEVTMRCQPILGHNTVFWYRQTMMQGLELLAYFRNRAPLDDSGMPKDRFSAEMPDATLATLKIQPSEPRDSAVYFCASGSLTGSSYEQYFGPGTRLTVT.

This clone was counted a few times. V usage is TRBV20-1 and J usage is TRBJ1-1; D remains unclear. Germline CDR1 reads DFQATT; CDR2 reads SNEGSKA (reference sequence). V was trimmed by 1 base and J by 6 bases, leaving 6 bases between them. The CDR3 spans 11 residues. CDR3 bases: TGCAGTGCTAGAGCTGCTCCTGAAGCTTTCTTT. Protein sequence: CSARAAPEAFF.

This clone was observed a few times. The chain carries TRBV2 and TRBJ1-2; D unclear. V lost 5 bases and J 2 bases, leaving 9 bases between the germline ends. Per the germline V gene, CDR1 is SNHLY and CDR2 is FYNNEI. The CDR3 runs to 13 residues. The CDR3 nucleotides read TGTGCCAGCAGTTCCTCCATCAACTATGGCTACACCTTC. It encodes CASSSSINYGYTF.

V and J are TRBV18 and TRBJ2-7; 9 bases agree with TRBD1. The J segment lost 2 bases and the V segment lost 3 bases, leaving 2 bases of the junction unmatched. The germline V gene has CDR1 KGHSH and CDR2 LQKENI. The CDR3 spans 14 residues. CDR3 sequence (DNA): TGTGCCAGCTCACCGGGACAGGGACCCTACGAGCAGTACTTC. It is translated as CASSPGQGPYEQYF.

The J gene is TRBJ2-3, the V gene TRBV29-1, with D perhaps matching TRBD1 (5 bases). Germline CDR1 SQVTM, CDR2 ANQGSEA. The CDR3 extends over 12 amino acids. Deletions cut 3 bases from V and 9 bases from J, with 13 bases between. CDR3 bases: TGCAGCGTTGATGGGGCCAAGGAGACGCAGTATTTT. It translates to CSVDGAKETQYF.

This clone came up a few times. The V and J genes are TRBV5-4 and TRBJ1-2; D ambiguous. This CDR3 is built from 15 residues. Per the germline V gene, CDR1 is SGHNT and CDR2 is YYREEE (reference sequence). The V end lost 1 base, the J end lost 2 bases, and 12 bases lay between the germline ends. Here the CDR3 DNA reads TGTGCCAGCAGCTTGATGCGGGGAAAAAACTATGGCTACACCTTC. Amino acid sequence: CASSLMRGKNYGYTF. Variable domain in full (rest from reference TRBV5-4 and TRBJ1-2): ETGVTQSPTHLIKTRGQQVTLRCSSQSGHNTVSWYQQALGQGPQFIFQYYREEENGRGNFPPRFSGLQFPNYSSELNVNALELDDSALYLCASSLMRGKNYGYTFGSGTRLTVV.

The chain joins TRBV5-6 to TRBJ2-1, with 8 bases fitting TRBD2. Germline CDR1 is SGHDT and CDR2 is YYEEEE. This CDR3 is 13 amino acids long. Trimming cost V 0 bases and J 7 bases; bases outside gene matches: 0. CDR3 loop: CASSLASGNEQFF. CDR3 DNA sequence: TGTGCCAGCAGCTTGGCTAGCGGGAATGAGCAGTTCTTC.

The rearrangement uses TRBV6-5 and TRBJ2-5, with 8 bases matching TRBD2. The junction had 4 bases not matched to a gene; V was cut back by 6 bases and J by 7 bases. The CDR3 covers 12 residues. Germline-derived CDR1 and CDR2 are MNHEY and SVGAGI. The CDR3: CASSPREGTQYF. CDR3 bases: TGTGCCAGCAGCCCCCGGGAGGGGACCCAGTACTTC.

This clone was seen once. The chain links TRBV13 to TRBJ1-2; D remains ambiguous. Germline assignment: CDR1 PRHDT and CDR2 FYEKMQ (reference sequence). The CDR3 has 15 amino acids. V was shortened by 2 bases and J by 2 bases, with 12 bases between the two germline ends. CDR3 protein: CASSLRTAANYGYTF. CDR3 bases: TGTGCCAGCAGCTTACGGACTGCAGCCAACTATGGCTACACCTTC.

This chain connects TRBV6-5 to TRBJ2-2; 10 bases are a match to TRBD1. This CDR3 is built from 16 residues. With 2 bases clipped from V and 6 bases from J, the junction kept 6 bases outside the gene matches. The germline V gene has CDR1 MNHEY and CDR2 SVGAGI. The chain's CDR3 is CASSYQTGGAPGELFF. CDR3 coding DNA: TGTGCCAGCAGTTACCAGACAGGGGGCGCCCCCGGGGAGCTGTTTTTT.